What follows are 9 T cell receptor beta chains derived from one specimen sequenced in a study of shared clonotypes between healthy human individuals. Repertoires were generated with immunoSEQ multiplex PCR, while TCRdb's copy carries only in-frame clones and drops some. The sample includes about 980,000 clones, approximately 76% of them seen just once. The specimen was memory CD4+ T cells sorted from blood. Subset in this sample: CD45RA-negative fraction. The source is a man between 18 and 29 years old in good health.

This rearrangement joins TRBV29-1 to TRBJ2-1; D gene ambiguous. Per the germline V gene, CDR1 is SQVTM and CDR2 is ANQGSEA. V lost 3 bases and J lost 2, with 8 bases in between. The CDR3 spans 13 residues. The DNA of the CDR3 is TGCAGCGTTGATGTGGGTCCCTACAATGAGCAGTTCTTC. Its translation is CSVDVGPYNEQFF.

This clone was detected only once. For the CDR3, the DNA is TGTGCCTGGAATAGACTAGCGGGAGCCGAGCAGTACTTC. This sequence encodes CAWNRLAGAEQYF. This rearrangement joins TRBV30 to TRBJ2-7; the match to TRBD2 covers 12 bases. Germline CDR1 is GTSNPN and CDR2 is SVGIG (reference sequence). Unmatched junction bases numbered 4, after V lost 4 bases and J lost 6 bases. This CDR3 is 13 amino acids long.

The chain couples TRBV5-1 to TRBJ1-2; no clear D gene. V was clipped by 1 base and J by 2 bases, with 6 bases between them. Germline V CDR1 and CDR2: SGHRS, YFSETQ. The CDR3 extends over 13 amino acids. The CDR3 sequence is CASSLTLNYGYTF. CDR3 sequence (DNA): TGCGCCAGCAGCTTGACACTGAACTATGGCTACACCTTC.

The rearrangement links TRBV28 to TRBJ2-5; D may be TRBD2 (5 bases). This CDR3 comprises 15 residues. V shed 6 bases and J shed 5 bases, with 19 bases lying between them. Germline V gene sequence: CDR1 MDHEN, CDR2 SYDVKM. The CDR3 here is CASRSELLGGETQYF. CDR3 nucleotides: TGTGCCAGCAGGTCCGAGCTATTAGGCGGGGAGACCCAGTACTTC.

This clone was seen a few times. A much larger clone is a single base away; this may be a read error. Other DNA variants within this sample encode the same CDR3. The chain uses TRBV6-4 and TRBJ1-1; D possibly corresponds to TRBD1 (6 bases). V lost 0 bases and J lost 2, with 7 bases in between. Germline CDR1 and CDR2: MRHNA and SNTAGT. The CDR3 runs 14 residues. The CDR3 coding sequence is TGTGCCAGCAGTGACTCGGACAGAAACACTGAAGCTTTCTTT. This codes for CASSDSDRNTEAFF.

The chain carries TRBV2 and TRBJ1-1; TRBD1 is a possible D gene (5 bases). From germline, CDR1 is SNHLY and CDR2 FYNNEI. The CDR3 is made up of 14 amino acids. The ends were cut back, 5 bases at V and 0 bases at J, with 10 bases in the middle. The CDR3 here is CASSMTDLNTEAFF. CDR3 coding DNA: TGTGCCAGCAGTATGACAGATTTGAACACTGAAGCTTTCTTT.

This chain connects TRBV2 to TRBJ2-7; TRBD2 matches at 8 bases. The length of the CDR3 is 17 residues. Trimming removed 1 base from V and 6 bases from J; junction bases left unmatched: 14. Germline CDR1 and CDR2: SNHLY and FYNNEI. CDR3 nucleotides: TGTGCCAGCAGTGAAGGATCTTATAGCGGGGTGAGTGGCGAGCAGTACTTC. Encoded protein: CASSEGSYSGVSGEQYF.

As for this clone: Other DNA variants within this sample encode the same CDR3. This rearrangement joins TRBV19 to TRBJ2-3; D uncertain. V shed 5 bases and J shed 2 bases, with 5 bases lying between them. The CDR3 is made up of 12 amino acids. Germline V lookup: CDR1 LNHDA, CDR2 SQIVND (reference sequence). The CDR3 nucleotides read TGTGCCAGTAGTGGGGACACAGATACGCAGTATTTT. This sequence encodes CASSGDTDTQYF.

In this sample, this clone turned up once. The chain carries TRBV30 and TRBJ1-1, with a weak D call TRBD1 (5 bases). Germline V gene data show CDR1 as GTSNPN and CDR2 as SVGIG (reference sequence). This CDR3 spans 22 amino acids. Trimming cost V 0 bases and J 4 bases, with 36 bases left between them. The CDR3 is CAWSVHGRSPWNLGKGTTEAFF. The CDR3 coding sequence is TGTGCCTGGAGTGTACACGGGAGGAGCCCTTGGAATTTGGGTAAGGGGACCACTGAAGCTTTCTTT.